These 15 T cell receptor beta chains originate from one sample sequenced in a study of T cells in Graves' hyperthyroidism and ophthalmopathy. Amplification targeted TCR beta CDR3 regions from RNA transcripts. HTBI primers were employed in a first-round RT-PCR of the TCR CDR3. TCRdb reprocessed the multiplex PCR reads via MiXCR and lists one record per CDR3 protein. The repertoire has over 500,000 distinct CDR3 sequences, 17% of them found once; the top ten carry roughly 15%. Sequences were obtained from blood. The receptors were sampled from a woman younger than 30 with Graves' ophthalmopathy.

The chain couples TRBV11-2 to TRBJ2-5; 8 bases match TRBD2. The CDR3 loop spans 17 amino acids. Germline V gene sequence: CDR1 SGHAT, CDR2 FQNNGV. Trimming took 4 bases from V and 5 from J; bases not matched to a gene: 15. The CDR3 region is CASSSRGTGGPEETQYF. The CDR3 region has the DNA TGTGCCAGCAGCTCTCGGGGTACGGGAGGGCCCGAGGAGACCCAGTACTTC.

In this sample, this clonotype turned up a few times. The V call is TRBV3-2, the J call TRBJ2-7. TRBV3-2 is a listed pseudogene. This CDR3 has 14 residues. CDR3 sequence: CASSQTGPPDEQYF. The CDR3 nucleotides read TGTGCCAGCAGCCAGACAGGACCACCTGACGAGCAGTACTTC.

CDR3 in amino acids: CASSEGRVSGELFF. For the CDR3, the DNA is TGCGCCAGCAGTGAAGGCAGGGTCTCCGGGGAGCTGTTTTTT. The V call is TRBV10-1, the J call TRBJ2-2, with a tentative D call TRBD1 (5 bases). CDR3 size: 14 residues. Germline CDR1 reads WNHNN; CDR2 reads SYGVQD (reference sequence). V lost 3 bases to trimming and J lost 6 bases, with 11 bases between them.

This clonotype was picked up a small number of times. V gene TRBV10-3 combines with J gene TRBJ1-1; the D is unclear. The length of the CDR3 is 11 residues. Germline CDR1 and CDR2: ENHRY and SYGVKD. The V end was cut by 11 bases, the J end by 7 bases, with 14 bases between. The CDR3 DNA reads TGTGCCTCCATGGTTGGGCTTGAAGCTTTCTTT. Translating gives CASMVGLEAFF.

J is TRBJ2-7 and V is TRBV27, with 10 bases fitting TRBD1. V shed 5 bases, J shed 3 bases, and the junction held 4 bases outside the gene matches. The length of the CDR3 is 14 residues. Germline CDR1 MNHEY, CDR2 SMNVEV (reference sequence). For the CDR3, the DNA is TGTGCCAGCAGTATTCGGACAGGGGGCTACGAGCAGTACTTC. Residues: CASSIRTGGYEQYF.

This clonotype was picked up many times. The V and J genes are TRBV2 and TRBJ2-1, with D perhaps matching TRBD2 (5 bases). Trimming left V 2 bases short and J 9 bases short, with 11 bases between. CDR3 size: 13 residues. Looked up from germline, CDR1 is SNHLY and CDR2 is FYNNEI. CDR3 DNA: TGTGCCAGCAGTGAACTAGCTAGGAGTGAGCAGTTCTTC. As protein: CASSELARSEQFF. Based on the CDR3 plus reference TRBV2 and TRBJ2-1, the full variable domain is EPEVTQTPSHQVTQMGQEVILRCVPISNHLYFYWYRQILGQKVEFLVSFYNNEISEKSEIFDDQFSVERPDGSNFTLKIRSTKLEDSAMYFCASSELARSEQFFGPGTRLTVL.

The V and J genes are TRBV27 and TRBJ1-5, with D uncertain. The CDR3 has 15 residues. CDR1 and CDR2 from the germline V gene are MNHEY and SMNVEV (reference sequence). V was clipped by 7 bases and J by 0 bases, with 13 bases between them. CDR3 bases: TGTGCCAGCAACCCGGGGTGGGATAGCAATCAGCCCCAGCATTTT. The encoded protein is CASNPGWDSNQPQHF.

The chain is built from TRBV5-8 and TRBJ1-1; 9 nucleotides align to TRBD1. Unmatched junction bases numbered 4, after V lost 4 bases and J lost 0 bases. This CDR3 has 15 residues. CDR1 is SGHTS, CDR2 YDEGEE, per germline. CDR3 in amino acids: CASSPTGGMNTEAFF. CDR3 sequence (DNA): TGTGCCAGCAGCCCCACAGGGGGCATGAACACTGAAGCTTTCTTT. Full variable domain (missing parts from reference TRBV5-8 and TRBJ1-1): EAGVTQSPTHLIKTRGQQATLRCSPISGHTSVYWYQQALGLGLQFLLWYDEGEERNRGNFPPRFSGRQFPNYSSELNVNALELEDSALYLCASSPTGGMNTEAFFGQGTRLTVV.

The chain links TRBV24-1 to TRBJ2-5; 10 positions agree with TRBD2. The V gene's germline CDR1 is KGHDR and CDR2 SFDVKD. CDR3 length: 14 residues. Trimming removed 9 bases from V and 5 bases from J; junction bases left unmatched: 8. The CDR3 DNA is TGTGCCACCTCTAGCGGGAGTATTTCGGAGACCCAGTACTTC. The encoded protein is CATSSGSISETQYF.

For this clonotype: A read error may explain this, as a much larger clone is one base away. V usage is TRBV12-5 and J usage is TRBJ2-1; D call uncertain. Trimming cost V 1 base and J 2 bases, with 12 bases left between them. CDR1 is LGHNT and CDR2 is FRNRAP in the germline V gene. This CDR3 region has 16 residues. CDR3 amino acids: CASGLGNPVPYNEQFF. CDR3 sequence (DNA): TGTGCTAGTGGTTTGGGTAACCCGGTGCCCTACAATGAGCAGTTCTTC.

This clonotype showed up many times. The chain couples TRBV11-1 to TRBJ1-2; tentatively, D is TRBD1 (5 bases). In germline, CDR1 is SGHAT, CDR2 FQDESV (reference sequence). Trimming took 5 bases from V and 1 from J, leaving 8 bases between them. The CDR3 has 13 amino acids. CDR3 sequence: CASSPGLNYGYTF. CDR3 nucleotides: TGTGCCAGCAGCCCGGGACTTAACTATGGCTACACCTTC. The whole variable domain, filled in from reference TRBV11-1 and TRBJ1-2, reads EAEVAQSPRYKITEKSQAVAFWCDPISGHATLYWYRQILGQGPELLVQFQDESVVDDSQLPKDRFSAERLKGVDSTLKIQPAELGDSAMYLCASSPGLNYGYTFGSGTRLTVV.

This chain links TRBV10-3 with TRBJ1-6, with a weak D call TRBD1 (5 bases). Germline-derived CDR1 and CDR2 are ENHRY and SYGVKD. CDR3 length equals 15 residues. V lost 2 bases, J lost 0 bases, and 5 bases lay in between. The CDR3 nucleotides are TGTGCCATCAGTGAGGACAGCTCCTATAATTCACCCCTCCACTTT. It codes for CAISEDSSYNSPLHF.

This clonotype was observed many times. The chain is built from TRBV5-1 and TRBJ1-1; no definite D call. The CDR3 has 14 residues. Germline V gene sequence: CDR1 SGHRS, CDR2 YFSETQ. The V gene lost 6 bases and the J gene lost 1 base, with 13 bases spanning the gap. The CDR3 coding sequence is TGCGCCAGCACGCCTACCCAACCGAACACTGAAGCTTTCTTT. Amino acid sequence: CASTPTQPNTEAFF.

Ten or more counts support this clonotype. This chain joins TRBV6-2 or TRBV6-3 and TRBJ2-2; a weak D match, TRBD2 (5 bases). Germline V CDR1 and CDR2: MNHEY, SVGEGT. The V and J ends lost 2 bases and 5 bases respectively, with 9 bases between them. The CDR3 loop spans 14 amino acids. The CDR3, as DNA: TGTGCCAGCAGTTACAGGTCGGGGACCGGGGAGCTGTTTTTT. Amino acid sequence: CASSYRSGTGELFF.

The V call is TRBV4-1, the J call TRBJ1-2, with 9 nucleotides matching TRBD1. Germline-derived CDR1 and CDR2 are MGHRA and YSYEKL. The CDR3 sequence is 15 residues long. V was clipped by 3 bases and J by 4 bases; unmatched bases: 6. The CDR3 is CASSQSGQGGYGYTF. In DNA form, the CDR3 reads TGCGCCAGCAGCCAGTCGGGACAGGGCGGCTATGGCTACACCTTC.